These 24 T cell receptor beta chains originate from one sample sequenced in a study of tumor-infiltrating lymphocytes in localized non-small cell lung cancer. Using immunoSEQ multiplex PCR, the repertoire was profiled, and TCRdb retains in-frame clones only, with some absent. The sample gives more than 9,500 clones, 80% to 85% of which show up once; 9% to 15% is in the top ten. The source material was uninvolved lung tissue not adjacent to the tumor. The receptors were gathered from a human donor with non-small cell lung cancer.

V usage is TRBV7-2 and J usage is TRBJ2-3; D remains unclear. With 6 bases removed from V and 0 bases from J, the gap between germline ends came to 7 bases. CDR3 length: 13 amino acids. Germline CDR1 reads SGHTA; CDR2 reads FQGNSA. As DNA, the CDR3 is TGTGCCAGCAGACCAGAAAGCACAGATACGCAGTATTTT. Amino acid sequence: CASRPESTDTQYF.

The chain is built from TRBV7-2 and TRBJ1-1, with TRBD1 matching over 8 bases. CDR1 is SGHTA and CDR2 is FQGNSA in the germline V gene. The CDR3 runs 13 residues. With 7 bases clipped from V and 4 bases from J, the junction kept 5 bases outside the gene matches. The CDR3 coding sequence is TGTGCCAGCACCACAGGGGGAAGCACTGAAGCTTTCTTT. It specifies CASTTGGSTEAFF.

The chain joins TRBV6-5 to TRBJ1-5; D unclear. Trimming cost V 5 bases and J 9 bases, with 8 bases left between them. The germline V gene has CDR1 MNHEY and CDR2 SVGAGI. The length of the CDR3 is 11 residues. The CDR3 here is CASSPVGPQHF. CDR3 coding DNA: TGTGCCAGCAGTCCAGTAGGGCCCCAGCATTTT.

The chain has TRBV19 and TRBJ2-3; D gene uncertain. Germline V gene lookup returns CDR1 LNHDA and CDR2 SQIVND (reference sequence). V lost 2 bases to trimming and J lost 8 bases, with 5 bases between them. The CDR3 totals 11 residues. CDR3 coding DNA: TGTGCCAGTAGTATAAGTAGTACGCAGTATTTT. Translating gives CASSISSTQYF. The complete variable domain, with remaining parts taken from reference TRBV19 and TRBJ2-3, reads DGGITQSPKYLFRKEGQNVTLSCEQNLNHDAMYWYRQDPGQGLRLIYYSQIVNDFQKGDIAEGYSVSREKKESFPLTVTSAQKNPTAFYLCASSISSTQYFGPGTRLTVL.

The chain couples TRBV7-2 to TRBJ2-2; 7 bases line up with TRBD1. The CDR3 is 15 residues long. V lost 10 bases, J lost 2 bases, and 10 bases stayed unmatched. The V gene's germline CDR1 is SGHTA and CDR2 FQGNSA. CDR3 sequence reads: CATPPGQRNTGELFF. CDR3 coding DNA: TGTGCCACCCCGCCGGGACAGCGAAACACCGGGGAGCTGTTTTTT.

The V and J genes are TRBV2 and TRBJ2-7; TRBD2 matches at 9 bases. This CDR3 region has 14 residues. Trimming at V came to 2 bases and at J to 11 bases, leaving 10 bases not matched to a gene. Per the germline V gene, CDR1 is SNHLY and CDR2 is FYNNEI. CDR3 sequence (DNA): TGTGCCAGCAGTGAATCTAAGAGCGGGGGGCGGGAGTACTTC. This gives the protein CASSESKSGGREYF.

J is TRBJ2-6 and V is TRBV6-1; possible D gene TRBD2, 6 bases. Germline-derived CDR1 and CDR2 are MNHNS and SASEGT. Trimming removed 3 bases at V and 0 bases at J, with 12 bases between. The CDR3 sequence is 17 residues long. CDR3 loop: CASSDGQGLSGANVLTF. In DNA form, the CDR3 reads TGTGCCAGCAGTGATGGTCAGGGACTCTCTGGGGCCAACGTCCTGACTTTC.

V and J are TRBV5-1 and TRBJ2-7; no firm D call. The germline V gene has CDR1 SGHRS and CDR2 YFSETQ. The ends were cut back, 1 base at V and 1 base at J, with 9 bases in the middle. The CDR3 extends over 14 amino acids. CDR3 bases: TGCGCCAGCAGCTTGAACCCGGCTTCCTACGAGCAGTACTTC. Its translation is CASSLNPASYEQYF. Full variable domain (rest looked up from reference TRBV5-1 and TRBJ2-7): KAGVTQTPRYLIKTRGQQVTLSCSPISGHRSVSWYQQTPGQGLQFLFEYFSETQRNKGNFPGRFSGRQFSNSRSEMNVSTLELGDSALYLCASSLNPASYEQYFGPGTRLTVT.

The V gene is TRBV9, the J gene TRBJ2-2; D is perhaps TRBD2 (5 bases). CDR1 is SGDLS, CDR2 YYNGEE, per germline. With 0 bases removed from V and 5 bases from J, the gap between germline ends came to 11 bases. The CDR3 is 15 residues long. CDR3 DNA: TGTGCCAGCAGCGTAGAAGGACGGGGTACCGGGGAGCTGTTTTTT. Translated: CASSVEGRGTGELFF.

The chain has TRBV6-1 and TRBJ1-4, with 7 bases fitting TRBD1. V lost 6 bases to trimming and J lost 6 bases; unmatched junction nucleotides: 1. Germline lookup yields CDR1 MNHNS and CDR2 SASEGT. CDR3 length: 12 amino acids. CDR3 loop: CASRGGDEKLFF. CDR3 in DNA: TGTGCCAGCAGAGGGGGCGATGAAAAACTGTTTTTT.

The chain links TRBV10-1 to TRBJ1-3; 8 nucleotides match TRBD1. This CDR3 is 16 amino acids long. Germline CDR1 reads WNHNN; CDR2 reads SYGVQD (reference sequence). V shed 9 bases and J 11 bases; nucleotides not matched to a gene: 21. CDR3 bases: TGCGCCAGGGACGTGGACAGGGATACCAAGGAGTGTTCCATATATTTT. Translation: CARDVDRDTKECSIYF.

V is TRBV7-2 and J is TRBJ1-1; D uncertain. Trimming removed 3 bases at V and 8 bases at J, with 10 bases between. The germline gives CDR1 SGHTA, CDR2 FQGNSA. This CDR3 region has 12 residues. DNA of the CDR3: TGTGCCAGCAGCTTTCCGCGTTTAGAAGCTTTCTTT. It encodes CASSFPRLEAFF.

This CDR3 reads CASSLAGTGNTIYF. The CDR3 DNA is TGCGCCAGCAGCTTGGCAGGGACTGGAAACACCATATATTTT. The chain employs TRBV5-1 and TRBJ1-3; D may be TRBD1 (5 bases). V gave up 0 bases and J gave up 2 bases, with 6 bases separating them. This CDR3 contains 14 residues. In germline, CDR1 is SGHRS, CDR2 YFSETQ.

CDR3 sequence (DNA): TGTGCCAGCAGTGTCGTGGGCTTTGGGTACCAAGAGACCCAGTACTTC. Residues: CASSVVGFGYQETQYF. The J gene is TRBJ2-5, the V gene TRBV6-1; D is unclear. CDR1 is MNHNS, CDR2 SASEGT, per germline. This CDR3 has 16 amino acids. V shed 4 bases and J shed 0 bases, with 15 bases lying between them.

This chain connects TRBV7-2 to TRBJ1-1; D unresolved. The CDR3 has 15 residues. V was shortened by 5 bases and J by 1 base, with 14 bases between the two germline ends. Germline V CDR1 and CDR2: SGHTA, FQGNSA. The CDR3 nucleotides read TGTGCCAGCAGCCACCTAGAGCGTCCGAACACTGAAGCTTTCTTT. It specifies CASSHLERPNTEAFF.

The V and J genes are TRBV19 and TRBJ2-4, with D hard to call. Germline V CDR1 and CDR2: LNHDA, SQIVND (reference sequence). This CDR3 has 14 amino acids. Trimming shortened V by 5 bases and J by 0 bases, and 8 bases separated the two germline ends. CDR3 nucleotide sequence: TGTGCCAGTAGTCTGCTGGCAGCCAAAAACATTCAGTACTTC. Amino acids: CASSLLAAKNIQYF.

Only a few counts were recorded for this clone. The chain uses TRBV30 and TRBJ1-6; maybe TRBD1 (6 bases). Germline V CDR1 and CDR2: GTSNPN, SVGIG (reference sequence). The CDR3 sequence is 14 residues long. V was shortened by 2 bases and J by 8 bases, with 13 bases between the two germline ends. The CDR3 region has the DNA TGTGCCTGGAGTACAGGGCTTCCAGATTCACCCCTCCACTTT. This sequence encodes CAWSTGLPDSPLHF.

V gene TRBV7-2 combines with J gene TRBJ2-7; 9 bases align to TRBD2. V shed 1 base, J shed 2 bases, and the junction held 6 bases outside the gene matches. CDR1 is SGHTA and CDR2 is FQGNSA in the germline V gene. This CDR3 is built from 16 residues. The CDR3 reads CASSLDMTSGTYEQYF. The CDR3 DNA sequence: TGTGCCAGCAGCTTAGATATGACTAGCGGAACCTACGAGCAGTACTTC.

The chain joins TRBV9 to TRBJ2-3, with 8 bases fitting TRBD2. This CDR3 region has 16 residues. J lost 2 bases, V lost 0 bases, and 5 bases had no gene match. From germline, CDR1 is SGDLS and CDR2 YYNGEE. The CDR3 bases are TGTGCCAGCAGCGTAGCGGGGGGGCGCACCACAGATACGCAGTATTTT. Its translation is CASSVAGGRTTDTQYF.

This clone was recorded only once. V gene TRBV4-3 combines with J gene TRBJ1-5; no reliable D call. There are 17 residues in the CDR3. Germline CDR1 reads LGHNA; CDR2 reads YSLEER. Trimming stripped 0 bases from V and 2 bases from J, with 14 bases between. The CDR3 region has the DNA TGCGCCAGCAGCCAAGATTTCTTGCCGGGAGGCAATCAGCCCCAGCATTTT. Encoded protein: CASSQDFLPGGNQPQHF.

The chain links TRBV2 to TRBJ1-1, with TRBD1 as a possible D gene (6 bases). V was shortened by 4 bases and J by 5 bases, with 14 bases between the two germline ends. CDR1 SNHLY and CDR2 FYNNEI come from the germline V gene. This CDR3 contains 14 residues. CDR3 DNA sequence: TGTGCCAGCAGTGGGGTCCAGGGGATGACTGAAGCTTTCTTT. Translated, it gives CASSGVQGMTEAFF.

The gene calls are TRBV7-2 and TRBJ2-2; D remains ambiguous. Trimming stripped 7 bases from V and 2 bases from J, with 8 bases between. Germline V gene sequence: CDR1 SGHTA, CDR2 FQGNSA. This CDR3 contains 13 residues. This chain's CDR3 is CASTSGNTGELFF. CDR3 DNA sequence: TGTGCCAGCACCTCGGGCAACACCGGGGAGCTGTTTTTT.

In nucleotides, the CDR3 is TGTGCCATCAGTGAAAGGACAGGGGCGGGCGGGGAGCTGTTTTTT. Translation: CAISERTGAGGELFF. This chain joins TRBV10-3 and TRBJ2-2; 9 bases line up with TRBD1. Germline CDR1 ENHRY, CDR2 SYGVKD. V trimming: 3 bases; J trimming: 7 bases; junction bases outside the gene matches: 6. The CDR3 runs to 15 residues.

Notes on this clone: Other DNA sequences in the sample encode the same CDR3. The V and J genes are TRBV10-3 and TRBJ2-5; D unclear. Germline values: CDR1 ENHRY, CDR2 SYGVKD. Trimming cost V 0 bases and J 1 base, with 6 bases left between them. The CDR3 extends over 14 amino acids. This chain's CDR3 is CAISESTAQETQYF. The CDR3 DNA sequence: TGTGCCATCAGTGAGTCAACGGCCCAAGAGACCCAGTACTTC.